This T cell receptor (beta chain) was documented in a study of somatic mutations in cytotoxic T cells in rheumatoid arthritis. Study-level information: Collection of patient blood (30 ml EDTA) took place right after diagnosis, before any treatment.

Germline V lookup: CDR1 MNHEY, CDR2 SVGAGI. With V trimmed by 5 bases and J by 3 bases, 10 bases remained unmatched. The CDR3 totals 15 residues. Generated by immunoSEQ multiplex PCR, the TCRdb table keeps only in-frame clones and is missing some. Here the sample spans 2,000 to 2,500 clones, roughly 85% being singletons. As concerns this clone: Its antigen is still unknown.

Findings and caveats of the study: An age-related increase in CD8+ clonality was seen in rheumatoid arthritis patients but not in healthy controls.

The sequence was obtained from a man aged 60-69 years with rheumatoid arthritis. The V gene is TRBV6-5, the J gene TRBJ2-7; the match to TRBD1 covers 7 bases. What was sequenced was CD8+ T cells sorted from blood. The CDR3 DNA sequence: TGTGCCAGCAGTCTCTCGGGGCAGGGGGTCTACGAGCAGTACTTC. Its protein is CASSLSGQGVYEQYF.